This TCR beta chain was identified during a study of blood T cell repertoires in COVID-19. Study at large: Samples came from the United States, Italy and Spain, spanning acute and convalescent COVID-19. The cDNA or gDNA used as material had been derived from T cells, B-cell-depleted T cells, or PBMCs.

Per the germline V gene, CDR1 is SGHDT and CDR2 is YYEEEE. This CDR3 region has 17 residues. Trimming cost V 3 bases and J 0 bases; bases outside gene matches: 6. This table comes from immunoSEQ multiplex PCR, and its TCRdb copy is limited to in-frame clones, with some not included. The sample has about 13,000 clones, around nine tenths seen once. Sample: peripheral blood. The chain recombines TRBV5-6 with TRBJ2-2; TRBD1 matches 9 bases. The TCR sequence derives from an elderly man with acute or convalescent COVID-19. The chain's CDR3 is CASSYRGTGSNTGELFF. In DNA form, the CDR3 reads TGTGCCAGCAGCTACCGTGGGACAGGGTCGAACACCGGGGAGCTGTTTTTT.